The rows below give T cell receptor beta chains drawn from one sample of a study of blood T cell repertoires in COVID-19. The method was immunoSEQ multiplex PCR; TCRdb's version includes in-frame clones alone and lacks a portion of them. Here the sample spans about 40,000 clones, around 87% being singletons. Sequenced: peripheral blood. These receptors came from a man aged 50 to 60 in a cohort sampled during active COVID-19. The CDR3 runs from the conserved cysteine through the conserved F or W. The D gene is left open where the match is weak. Clone size is shown for a subset of rows, as once, few, many or a class of expanded clone.

d_call: NA; j_call: TRBJ2-1; clone_size: NA; v_call: TRBV7-3; cdr3_nt: TGTGCCAGCAGCTTAGGTGTGGACTCCCCCCCGTACAATGAGCAGTTCTTC; cdr3_aa: CASSLGVDSPPYNEQFF
d_call: TRBD1; j_call: TRBJ2-5; clone_size: NA; v_call: TRBV27; cdr3_nt: TGTGCCAGCAAGACAGGGGGCATGGAGACCCAGTACTTC; cdr3_aa: CASKTGGMETQYF
d_call: NA; j_call: TRBJ2-3; clone_size: NA; v_call: TRBV29-1; cdr3_nt: TGCAGCCTTGCCCTTAGCACAGATACGCAGTATTTT; cdr3_aa: CSLALSTDTQYF
d_call: TRBD2; j_call: TRBJ2-3; clone_size: NA; v_call: TRBV15; cdr3_nt: TGTGCCACCGGGCGGGAGGGTGATGGGGATACGCAGTATTTT; cdr3_aa: CATGREGDGDTQYF
d_call: NA; j_call: TRBJ2-7; clone_size: NA; v_call: TRBV6-5; cdr3_nt: TGTGCCAGCAGTTACAACAGGAAAATCAACGAGCAGTACTTC; cdr3_aa: CASSYNRKINEQYF
d_call: NA; j_call: TRBJ1-4; clone_size: NA; v_call: TRBV3-1/TRBV3-2; cdr3_nt: TGTGCCAGCAGCCAACGGGGAGAGGATGAAAAACTGTTTTTT; cdr3_aa: CASSQRGEDEKLFF
d_call: NA; j_call: TRBJ2-1; clone_size: NA; v_call: TRBV5-4; cdr3_nt: TGTGCCAGCGCAGGGGATTCCGCCTACAATGAGCAGTTCTTC; cdr3_aa: CASAGDSAYNEQFF
d_call: NA; j_call: TRBJ2-3; clone_size: NA; v_call: TRBV19; cdr3_nt: TGTGCCAGTAGTATAATAGGGACTCGGGGTTCGCAGTATTTT; cdr3_aa: CASSIIGTRGSQYF
d_call: TRBD1; j_call: TRBJ2-3; clone_size: NA; v_call: TRBV29-1; cdr3_nt: TGCAGCGTGGAGGGGTACGGGACAGGGGGCGGGACAGATACGCAGTATTTT; cdr3_aa: CSVEGYGTGGGTDTQYF
d_call: NA; j_call: TRBJ1-2; clone_size: NA; v_call: TRBV7-6; cdr3_nt: TGTGCCAGCAGGCACGAGACAGAGAAACTTATAAATGGCTACACCTTC; cdr3_aa: CASRHETEKLINGYTF
d_call: NA; j_call: TRBJ1-6; clone_size: few; v_call: TRBV7-9; cdr3_nt: TGTGCCAGCAGCTGGGTTACAGGGCGCAATTCACCCCTCCACTTT; cdr3_aa: CASSWVTGRNSPLHF
d_call: TRBD1; j_call: TRBJ2-1; clone_size: NA; v_call: TRBV11-2; cdr3_nt: TGTGCCAGCAGCTCGCCCCCGACAGGGGGGGCCTCCTACAATGAGCAGTTCTTC; cdr3_aa: CASSSPPTGGASYNEQFF
d_call: TRBD2; j_call: TRBJ2-3; clone_size: NA; v_call: TRBV27; cdr3_nt: TGTGCCAGCAGTTTTTTAGCGGGAGGGCTTAGTTTTTCGCAGTATTTT; cdr3_aa: CASSFLAGGLSFSQYF
d_call: NA; j_call: TRBJ2-1; clone_size: NA; v_call: TRBV11-2; cdr3_nt: TGTGCCAGCAGCTTCTCGTTAGGGGGGGGAGGCAATGAGCAGTTCTTC; cdr3_aa: CASSFSLGGGGNEQFF
d_call: NA; j_call: TRBJ2-7; clone_size: NA; v_call: TRBV9; cdr3_nt: TGTGCCAGCAGCTTCACACCTTTCCGCTACGAGCAGTACTTC; cdr3_aa: CASSFTPFRYEQYF
d_call: NA; j_call: TRBJ1-5; clone_size: NA; v_call: TRBV28; cdr3_nt: TGTGCCAGCAGTTTGTCAGGTAGCAATCAGCCCCAGCATTTT; cdr3_aa: CASSLSGSNQPQHF
d_call: NA; j_call: TRBJ2-3; clone_size: NA; v_call: TRBV7-6; cdr3_nt: TGTGCCAGCAGCCTCAGCGGAGCTCGCACAGATACGCAGTATTTT; cdr3_aa: CASSLSGARTDTQYF
d_call: TRBD2; j_call: TRBJ2-1; clone_size: NA; v_call: TRBV7-9; cdr3_nt: TGTGCCAGCAGCTTAGAACTAGCGGGGGCCGGTGTCTTC; cdr3_aa: CASSLELAGAGVF
d_call: NA; j_call: TRBJ1-2; clone_size: NA; v_call: TRBV30; cdr3_nt: TGTGCCTGGAGTTTAGGGAGTTTCGGTGGCTACACCTTC; cdr3_aa: CAWSLGSFGGYTF
d_call: TRBD1; j_call: TRBJ1-5; clone_size: NA; v_call: TRBV19; cdr3_nt: TGTGCCAGTAGTATAGATTGGGGACAGGATAGCAATCAGCCCCAGCATTTT; cdr3_aa: CASSIDWGQDSNQPQHF
d_call: NA; j_call: TRBJ1-1; clone_size: NA; v_call: TRBV5-1; cdr3_nt: TGCGCCAGCAGCTTGGGTTTCCAACGGGGAGGGGTGTCCGCTTTCTTT; cdr3_aa: CASSLGFQRGGVSAFF
d_call: NA; j_call: TRBJ2-2; clone_size: NA; v_call: TRBV6-2/TRBV6-3; cdr3_nt: TGTGCCAGCAGTTACAGGCCCCGGCAGGGGTTCACCGGGGAGCTGTTTTTT; cdr3_aa: CASSYRPRQGFTGELFF
d_call: TRBD2; j_call: TRBJ2-1; clone_size: NA; v_call: TRBV19; cdr3_nt: TGTGCCAGTAGGACTAGCGGGGGCCCCAATGAGCAGTTCTTC; cdr3_aa: CASRTSGGPNEQFF
d_call: NA; j_call: TRBJ2-7; clone_size: NA; v_call: TRBV9; cdr3_nt: TGTGCCAGCAGCAAGCAGGACAGCAGCTCCTACGAGCAGTACTTC; cdr3_aa: CASSKQDSSSYEQYF
d_call: TRBD1; j_call: TRBJ2-1; clone_size: NA; v_call: TRBV24-1; cdr3_nt: TGTGCCACCAGTGATTCTCCCGGGACAGGCCTTAATGAGCAGTTCTTC; cdr3_aa: CATSDSPGTGLNEQFF